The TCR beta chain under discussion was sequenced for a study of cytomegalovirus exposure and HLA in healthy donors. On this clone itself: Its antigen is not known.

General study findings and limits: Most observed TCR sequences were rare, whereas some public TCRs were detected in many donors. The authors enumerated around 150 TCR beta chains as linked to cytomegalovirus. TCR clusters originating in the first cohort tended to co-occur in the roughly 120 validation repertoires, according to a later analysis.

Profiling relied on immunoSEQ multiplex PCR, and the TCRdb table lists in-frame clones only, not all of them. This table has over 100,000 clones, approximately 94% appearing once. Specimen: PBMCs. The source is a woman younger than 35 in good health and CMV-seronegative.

The CDR3 reads CASGDGGGQPQHF. The CDR3 DNA follows: TGTGCCAGCGGAGACGGGGGAGGTCAGCCCCAGCATTTT. The gene calls are TRBV7-8 and TRBJ1-5; tentative D call: TRBD1 (5 bases). The ends were cut back, 8 bases at V and 6 bases at J, with 14 bases in the middle. Germline V gene lookup returns CDR1 SGHVS and CDR2 FQNEAQ. The CDR3 covers 13 residues.